This T cell receptor (beta chain) originates from a study of T cell responses to AZD1222 COVID-19 vaccine. Notes on the study in general: Nearly half of spike-specific TCRs reportedly target variant regions that are unmutated in the B.1.351 and B.1.1.7 variants.

Repertoires were generated with immunoSEQ multiplex PCR, while TCRdb's copy carries only in-frame clones and drops some. This table has some 120,000 clones, around nine tenths appearing once. With regard to this clone: What it binds is unknown.

The CDR3 runs 15 residues. The germline V gene encodes CDR1 SGDLS and CDR2 YYNGEE. V was pared by 3 bases and J by 0 bases, with 10 bases between. Sequenced material: peripheral blood, taken on day 0 of AZD1222 vaccination. The TCR was taken from an adult in good health. This chain connects TRBV9 to TRBJ1-5, with D possibly being TRBD1 (6 bases). The CDR3 nucleotides read TGTGCCAGCAGCGCCGGACAGAATAGCAATCAGCCCCAGCATTTT. Translated: CASSAGQNSNQPQHF. Combining the CDR3 with reference TRBV9 and TRBJ1-5 gives the whole variable domain DSGVTQTPKHLITATGQRVTLRCSPRSGDLSVYWYQQSLDQGLQFLIQYYNGEERAKGNILERFSAQQFPDLHSELNLSSLELGDSALYFCASSAGQNSNQPQHFGDGTRLSIL.